Listed below are T cell receptor beta chains from one sample, sequenced in a study of OX40 agonist ivuxolimab in advanced cancers. Clones were sequenced by immunoSEQ multiplex PCR, and TCRdb holds only the in-frame ones, with some missing. This sample yields roughly 36,000 clones, of which roughly 82% are seen a single time; about 20% belongs to the top ten. Sequences were derived from CD4+ or CD8+ T cells sorted from blood, sampled in a trial of the OX40 agonist ivuxolimab. The source of these receptors is an adult with an advanced solid tumor such as melanoma, head and neck, liver or kidney cancer. Each CDR3 is given with its conserved first and last residue. A D gene is named only where the DNA matches it firmly. The listing skips clone size in some rows; elsewhere it reads once, few, many or a size class.

v_call	j_call	clone_size	d_call	cdr3_aa	cdr3_nt
TRBV21-1	TRBJ1-3	few	-	CASSTRDGSGNTIYF	TGTGCCAGCAGCACGCGGGACGGCTCTGGAAACACCATATATTTT
TRBV4-1	TRBJ2-2	-	-	CASSHRGFTGELFF	TGCGCCAGCAGCCATCGTGGCTTCACCGGGGAGCTGTTTTTT
TRBV2	TRBJ2-7	-	-	CASRAGTIGYEQYF	TGTGCCAGCAGAGCCGGGACAATAGGTTACGAGCAGTACTTC
TRBV29-1	TRBJ2-1	-	-	CSVAASEWNEQFF	TGCAGCGTTGCGGCTAGCGAGTGGAATGAGCAGTTCTTC
TRBV5-1	TRBJ2-3	-	TRBD1	CASSIHRGRADTQYF	TGCGCCAGCAGCATCCACAGGGGGCGCGCAGATACGCAGTATTTT
TRBV7-8	TRBJ2-3	-	-	CASSLGRRRGADTQYF	TGTGCCAGCAGCTTGGGGCGGAGGCGCGGGGCAGATACGCAGTATTTT
TRBV13	TRBJ2-7	-	TRBD2	CASSLLAGNYEQYF	TGTGCCAGCAGCTTACTAGCGGGAAACTACGAGCAGTACTTC
TRBV10-2	TRBJ2-1	-	-	CASSESGQDNEQFF	TGCGCCAGCAGTGAGTCGGGACAAGACAATGAGCAGTTCTTC
TRBV6-1	TRBJ2-1	-	-	CASSAQGSEQFF	TGTGCCAGCAGCGCTCAGGGGAGTGAGCAGTTCTTC
TRBV21-1	TRBJ2-1	once	-	CASSKIHNGQFF	TGTGCCAGCAGCAAGATCCACAATGGGCAGTTCTTC
TRBV6-5	TRBJ2-7	-	-	CATTIGWWDDEQYF	TGTGCCACGACTATAGGTTGGTGGGACGACGAGCAGTACTTC
TRBV6-1	TRBJ2-7	-	-	CATGAGSEQYF	TGTGCCACCGGGGCGGGGAGTGAGCAGTACTTC
TRBV19	TRBJ2-1	-	-	CASSMSFKNEQFF	TGTGCCAGTAGTATGTCCTTCAAGAATGAGCAGTTCTTC
TRBV7-2	TRBJ1-1	-	TRBD1	CASSLGWDRGPLGTEAFF	TGTGCCAGCAGCTTAGGTTGGGACAGGGGTCCTTTGGGCACTGAAGCTTTCTTT
TRBV30	TRBJ2-1	-	TRBD2	CAWSLAGGHAYEQFF	TGTGCCTGGAGTTTAGCGGGGGGGCATGCGTACGAGCAGTTCTTC
TRBV13	TRBJ2-1	-	TRBD2	CASSAPLAGAYNEQFF	TGTGCCAGCAGCGCCCCTCTAGCGGGGGCATACAATGAGCAGTTCTTC
TRBV28	TRBJ2-5	-	TRBD1	CASSLRGPGRGYF	TGTGCCAGCAGTCTGAGGGGGCCCGGTAGAGGGTACTTC
TRBV7-9	TRBJ2-6	-	-	CASSLYLGGANVLTF	TGTGCCAGCAGCCTGTATCTGGGTGGGGCCAACGTCCTGACTTTC
TRBV10-1	TRBJ1-5	-	-	CASSQGLNQPQHF	TGCGCCAGCAGTCAGGGACTCAATCAGCCCCAGCATTTT
TRBV19	TRBJ2-1	-	-	CASSIEVLGPRNEQFF	TGTGCCAGTAGTATAGAAGTCCTGGGACCGCGCAATGAGCAGTTCTTC
TRBV29-1	TRBJ2-1	-	TRBD1	CSVEVGTDWNEQFF	TGCAGCGTTGAGGTAGGGACAGATTGGAATGAGCAGTTCTTC
TRBV9	TRBJ2-2	-	-	CASSVGGSGNTGELFF	TGTGCCAGCAGCGTAGGTGGTAGCGGGAACACCGGGGAGCTGTTTTTT
TRBV9	TRBJ1-4	once	-	CASSVGGGGNEKLFF	TGTGCCAGCAGCGTAGGTGGGGGAGGGAACGAAAAACTGTTTTTT